This T cell receptor (beta chain) stems from a study of T cells after yellow fever vaccination (dated by TCRdb to about 2019). About the investigation overall: Libraries from fractions with low cell numbers were prepared with the SMART-Seq v4 Ultra Low Input RNA kit. Blood was collected at multiple timepoints before and after primary and secondary immunization, and bulk PBMC replicates and cell subsets were isolated. To follow T-cell clones before and after both primary and booster YFV17D yellow fever vaccination, bulk TCR alpha and beta repertoires underwent longitudinal sequencing. Two healthy male donors made up the cohort, one aged 18 to 29 years and the other aged 30 to 40 years.

Findings and caveats that apply to the study as a whole: Most clones expanded after primary vaccination were re-detected after the booster (almost 97% of CD4 and approximately 85% of CD8), suggesting broad memory maintenance. The study included only a couple of donors, which limits how far the findings can be generalized. Compared with the primary T-cell response, the secondary T-cell response was faster but weaker, reaching its peak on day 5 rather than on day 15. FACS-sorted repertoires could contain abundant contaminating clonotypes from the bulk population, so computational filtering was required. A small share of clonotypes occurred in both CD4 and CD8 compartments, likely arising from convergent recombination.

This clonotype was counted ten times or more. What this receptor recognizes is not known. No base-level quality is on record; no much larger clone is a single base apart. Synthesis of TCR cDNA relied on 5'RACE template switching, a step that introduced a universal primer site along with unique molecular identifiers. cDNA synthesis was primed from both the TCR alpha and TCR beta constant segments. Libraries were amplified in two PCR steps, with sample barcodes and sequencing adapters added in the second step. Sequencing of the libraries was done on either Illumina HiSeq 2500 (2x100 bp) or NovaSeq (2x150 bp). From the authors' description of their analysis: MIGEC was used to demultiplex reads and collapse the reads into UMI consensus sequences, and MiXCR was used for V(D)J alignment. Clonotypes responding to the vaccine were identified with edgeR on replicate PBMC samples, with the criteria of FDR below 0.01 and a log2 fold change above 5 up to day 15. CD4 or CD8 identity was assigned to each bulk clonotype according to whether the clonotype was present at higher abundance in the sequenced CD4 repertoire or the sequenced CD8 repertoire. TCRdb ran its own pipeline on the public reads, namely fastp trimming at Q25 and MiXCR clone calling, and kept in-frame beta chains. Duplicate CDR3 protein sequences are folded into a single record with the most common DNA and genes. It is TCRdb's table, rather than the study itself, that gives the V and J calls and clone size. Counted in this sample were under 150,000 distinct CDR3 sequences; less than 9.5% of them appeared once. In total, the top ten clones hold approximately 0.78% of the sample.

The CDR3, cysteine through phenylalanine, is 13 amino acids long. The only DNA kept is the CDR3, 39 bases in frame from the first base. The V and J ends are trimmed by 6 bases and 5 bases, leaving 13 bases between them. The treatment or condition label, read with the paper, signifies: live attenuated yellow fever vaccine strain. A standard Ficoll-Paque protocol was used to isolate PBMCs from peripheral blood. Dynabeads CD4 and CD8 positive selection kits were used to isolate the CD4 and CD8 T-cell fractions. TriZol was used to extract RNA from bulk PBMCs, CD4 and CD8 fractions, and dextramer-positive and dextramer-negative fractions.

The origin of this receptor is a man aged 25-45 years who received the YFV17D yellow fever vaccine. The chain employs TRBV12-3 or TRBV12-4 and TRBJ2-5; the D gene is possibly TRBD1 or TRBD2, with 5 bases matching each. Sequences were derived from CD4+ T cells sorted from PBMCs, sampled 5 days after the yellow fever booster vaccination. The CDR3 amino acid sequence is: CASRAWGIETQYF. In nucleotide form, the sequence is TGTGCCAGCAGGGCCTGGGGGATCGAGACCCAGTACTTC.